This TCR beta chain originates from a study of T cell therapy after organ transplantation. Study-level findings and limits: CD8 clonality fold change after therapy inversely tracked pretherapy clonality.

Losses at the gene ends were 7 bases for V and 5 bases for J; bases not matched to a gene: 7. The CDR3 sequence is 14 residues long. CDR1 is MNHEY and CDR2 is SVGAGI in the germline V gene. Time point: 20-29 weeks after completion of therapy. Notes on this clone: Its target is unknown.

Measured with immunoSEQ multiplex PCR; TCRdb has only the in-frame clones, and not every one. This sample has 15,000 or so clones, with 85% found just once. The V call is TRBV6-5, the J call TRBJ2-3; 9 nucleotides match TRBD2. This sample comprised CD8+ T cells from blood, obtained after autologous CMV-specific T cell therapy. The clonotype comes from a human patient who had received a solid organ transplant and had CMV disease. Some T cells may have originated in the graft donor. The CDR3 loop is CASNIAGAGDTQYF. CDR3 sequence (DNA): TGTGCCAGCAACATAGCGGGAGCCGGAGATACGCAGTATTTT.